This T cell receptor (beta chain) originates from a study of T cell repertoires in cytomegalovirus infection (dated by TCRdb to about 2019). For the study in its entirety: Donor HLA type was relevant to the analysis, because carriage of CMV infection together with the matching HLA type was indicated by public TCR beta signatures. On the study overall, not on this receptor specifically: The ex vivo response was dominated by HLA-C-restricted CMV-specific TCR beta clonotypes, which also provided the single most frequent clonotype in two of eight donors. In both this cohort and an independent roughly 350-donor cohort, the cumulative frequency of public TCR beta family members distinguished carriers of CMV infection plus the relevant HLA type.

This clonotype has more than one count but fewer than ten. The antigen it binds to is not known. No qualities accompany the bases; no much larger clone lies one base away. Trimming removed 7 bases from V and 7 bases from J, leaving 16 bases between the germline ends. From cysteine to phenylalanine, the CDR3 is 13 amino acids long. Only the CDR3 part of the read is kept: 39 bases, read in frame from the first base. Per the germline V gene, SGHTA is the CDR1 and FQGNSA is the CDR2. Data came from an Illumina HiSeq 1500. In TCRdb, the public reads were trimmed at Q25 with fastp and aligned with MiXCR, with productive beta chains retained. Here each entry gathers all rows of one CDR3 protein and keeps the most common genes and DNA. Here the sample has 400,000 or so distinct CDR3 sequences; roughly 31% occur a single time. The ten top clones hold 12% to 15% of the sample.

The receptor comes from a human donor in good health (CMV status not recorded). Some clones in this sample may be carry-over from other donors' samples. The rearranged chain carries TRBV7-2 and TRBJ1-2, with no confidently assigned D gene. The sequenced sample consisted of PBMCs. The CDR3 protein sequence reads: CASNEPAPGGYTF. The DNA sequence is as follows: TGTGCCAGCAACGAACCGGCACCCGGTGGCTACACCTTC.